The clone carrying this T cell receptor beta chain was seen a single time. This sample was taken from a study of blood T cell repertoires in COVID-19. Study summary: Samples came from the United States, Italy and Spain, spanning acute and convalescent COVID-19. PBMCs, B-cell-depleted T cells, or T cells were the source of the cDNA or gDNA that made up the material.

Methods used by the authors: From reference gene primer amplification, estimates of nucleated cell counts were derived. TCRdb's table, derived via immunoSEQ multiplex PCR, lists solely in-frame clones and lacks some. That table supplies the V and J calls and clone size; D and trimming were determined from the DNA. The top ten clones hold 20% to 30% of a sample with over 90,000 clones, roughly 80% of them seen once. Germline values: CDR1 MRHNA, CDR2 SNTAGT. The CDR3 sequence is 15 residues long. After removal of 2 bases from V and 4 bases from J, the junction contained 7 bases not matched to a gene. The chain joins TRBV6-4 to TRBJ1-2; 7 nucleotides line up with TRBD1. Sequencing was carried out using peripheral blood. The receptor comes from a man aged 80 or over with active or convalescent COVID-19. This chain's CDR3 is CASSDGVTGIYGYTF. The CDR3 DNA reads TGTGCCAGCAGTGACGGCGTGACAGGGATCTATGGCTACACCTTC.